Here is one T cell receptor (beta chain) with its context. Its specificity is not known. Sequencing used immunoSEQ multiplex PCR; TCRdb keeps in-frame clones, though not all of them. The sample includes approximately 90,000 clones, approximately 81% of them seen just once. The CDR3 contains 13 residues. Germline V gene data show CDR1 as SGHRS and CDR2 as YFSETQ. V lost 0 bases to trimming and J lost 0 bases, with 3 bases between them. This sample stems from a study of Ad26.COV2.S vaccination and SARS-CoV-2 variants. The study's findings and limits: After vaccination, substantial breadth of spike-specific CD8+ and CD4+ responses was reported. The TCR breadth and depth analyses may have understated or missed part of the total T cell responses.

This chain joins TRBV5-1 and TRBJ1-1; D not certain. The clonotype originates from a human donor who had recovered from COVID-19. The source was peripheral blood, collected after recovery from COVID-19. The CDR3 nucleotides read TGCGCCAGCAGCTTGGAAGTGAACACTGAAGCTTTCTTT. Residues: CASSLEVNTEAFF.